A single sample gave rise to the 19 T cell receptor beta chains below, sequenced in a study of blood T cell repertoires in COVID-19. Libraries were prepared by immunoSEQ multiplex PCR; TCRdb keeps only in-frame clonotypes and omits some of them. This sample has 250,000 to 350,000 clones; approximately 90% occur once, and the top ten carry about 7%. Sequences were obtained from peripheral blood. These receptor sequences come from a woman aged 25 to 45 who had recovered from COVID-19.

The chain employs TRBV4-1 and TRBJ1-2; the D is unclear. The V end lost 0 bases, the J end lost 4 bases, and 12 bases lay between the germline ends. Germline CDR1 is MGHRA and CDR2 is YSYEKL. The CDR3 has 15 residues. CDR3 in amino acids: CASSQDRTAGYGYTF. The CDR3 DNA is TGCGCCAGCAGCCAAGACAGGACCGCGGGCTATGGCTACACCTTC.

The J gene is TRBJ2-7, the V gene TRBV19; D gene ambiguous. Germline CDR1 is LNHDA and CDR2 is SQIVND (reference sequence). This CDR3 is 15 amino acids long. Trimming shortened V by 6 bases and J by 0 bases, and 15 bases separated the two germline ends. CDR3 sequence: CASRIAARSSYEQYF. The CDR3 DNA sequence: TGTGCCAGTAGGATCGCAGCGAGAAGCTCCTACGAGCAGTACTTC.

This chain connects TRBV12-3 or TRBV12-4 to TRBJ1-5; 7 bases are a match to TRBD1. The V gene end was trimmed by 5 bases and the J gene end by 5 bases; junction bases not matched to a gene: 3. This CDR3 is 13 amino acids long. This CDR3 reads CASSGQVYQPQHF. CDR3 coding DNA: TGTGCCAGCAGTGGACAGGTCTATCAGCCCCAGCATTTT.

The chain carries TRBV2 and TRBJ1-2; D might be TRBD1 (6 bases). CDR1 is SNHLY and CDR2 is FYNNEI in the germline V gene. The CDR3 is made up of 15 amino acids. V lost 1 base and J 7 bases, leaving 16 bases between the germline ends. The CDR3 DNA follows: TGTGCCAGCAGTGAAGTCTATCAGGGGAACGGTGGCTACACCTTC. Encoded protein: CASSEVYQGNGGYTF.

V usage is TRBV29-1 and J usage is TRBJ2-1, with 13 bases fitting TRBD2. This CDR3 is 14 amino acids long. CDR1 and CDR2 from the germline V gene are SQVTM and ANQGSEA. Losses at the gene ends were 6 bases for V and 8 bases for J; bases not matched to a gene: 7. The CDR3 sequence is CSVQTSGGGHEQFF. The CDR3 DNA reads as TGCAGCGTGCAAACTAGCGGGGGGGGTCATGAGCAGTTCTTC.

V is TRBV6-4 and J is TRBJ2-2; D gene unclear. The V and J ends lost 2 bases and 7 bases respectively, with 23 bases between them. The CDR3 is 18 amino acids. CDR1 and CDR2 (germline): MRHNA, SNTAGT. The CDR3 loop reads CASSDPSLGGSSGGELFF. The CDR3 DNA reads TGTGCCAGCAGTGACCCTTCTCTCGGCGGAAGTTCGGGCGGGGAGCTGTTTTTT.

The chain carries TRBV5-1 and TRBJ2-3, with D perhaps matching TRBD2 (6 bases). The CDR3 is made up of 15 amino acids. From germline, CDR1 is SGHRS and CDR2 YFSETQ. Trimming left V 4 bases short and J 1 base short, with 13 bases between. The DNA of the CDR3 is TGCGCCAGCAGCCGGGGGTCAACGGGCACAGATACGCAGTATTTT. Translating it yields CASSRGSTGTDTQYF.

This sequence joins TRBV30 and TRBJ1-2; D might be TRBD1 (6 bases). CDR3 length: 15 amino acids. The germline V and J ends were trimmed by 0 bases and 4 bases, with 15 bases remaining between them. Germline V CDR1 and CDR2: GTSNPN, SVGIG (reference sequence). For the CDR3, the DNA is TGTGCCTGGAGTGTACGGGCACAGGGCAGCTATGGCTACACCTTC. Translated: CAWSVRAQGSYGYTF. The full variable domain, in which reference TRBV30 and TRBJ1-2 provide the parts outside the CDR3, is SQTIHQWPATLVQPVGSPLSLECTVEGTSNPNLYWYRQAAGRGLQLLFYSVGIGQISSEVPQNLSASRPQDRQFILSSKKLLLSDSGFYLCAWSVRAQGSYGYTFGSGTRLTVV.

The chain is built from TRBV7-9 and TRBJ2-7; D unclear. CDR1 and CDR2 from the germline V gene are SEHNR and FQNEAQ (reference sequence). Trimming removed 2 bases at V and 5 bases at J, with 16 bases between. CDR3 length equals 15 residues. The CDR3 DNA follows: TGTGCCAGCAGCTTATTCACAGTTGTTCGGAACGAGCAGTACTTC. This sequence encodes CASSLFTVVRNEQYF.

CDR3 protein: CASSLVLAGEETQYF. CDR3 in DNA: TGTGCCAGCAGCTTGGTTCTAGCGGGGGAAGAGACCCAGTACTTC. The chain carries TRBV5-4 and TRBJ2-5; 10 positions match TRBD2. The CDR3 spans 15 residues. With V trimmed by 0 bases and J by 3 bases, 2 bases remained unmatched. Germline V CDR1 and CDR2: SGHNT, YYREEE (reference sequence).

CDR3 nucleotide sequence: TGCAGCGCTAACATTCGGGGGGGCCTCGACAATGAGCAGTTCTTC. As protein: CSANIRGGLDNEQFF. V is TRBV29-1 and J is TRBJ2-1; 8 positions agree with TRBD2. This CDR3 contains 15 residues. Trimming took 7 bases from V and 5 from J; bases not matched to a gene: 13. Germline loops: CDR1 SQVTM, CDR2 ANQGSEA.

This sequence joins TRBV5-1 and TRBJ1-1, with 10 positions matching TRBD1. This CDR3 spans 16 amino acids. After removal of 5 bases from V and 0 bases from J, the junction contained 7 bases not matched to a gene. Germline lookup yields CDR1 SGHRS and CDR2 YFSETQ. This chain's CDR3 is CASRSGQGWMNTEAFF. As DNA, the CDR3 is TGCGCCAGCAGGTCGGGACAGGGGTGGATGAACACTGAAGCTTTCTTT.

Only a few counts were recorded for this clone. The chain has TRBV28 and TRBJ2-5; 11 bases are shared with TRBD2. This CDR3 contains 15 residues. V dropped 8 bases and J dropped 3; count of bases not matched to a gene: 8. Germline V gene data show CDR1 as MDHEN and CDR2 as SYDVKM. The CDR3 sequence: CASSSLAGGEETQYF. Written as DNA, the CDR3 is TGTGCCAGCTCGTCATTAGCGGGGGGGGAAGAGACCCAGTACTTC.

This sequence joins TRBV9 and TRBJ2-7, with 8 positions matching TRBD1. The germline gives CDR1 SGDLS, CDR2 YYNGEE. After removal of 0 bases from V and 2 bases from J, the junction contained 1 base not matched to a gene. This CDR3 spans 14 amino acids. The CDR3 protein is CASSVGTGPYEQYF. The CDR3 nucleotides are TGTGCCAGCAGCGTAGGGACAGGGCCCTACGAGCAGTACTTC.

The chain is built from TRBV2 and TRBJ2-3; D remains unclear. The V end lost 2 bases, the J end lost 1 base, and 7 bases lay between the germline ends. The CDR3 totals 14 residues. Per the germline V gene, CDR1 is SNHLY and CDR2 is FYNNEI. In DNA, the CDR3 is TGTGCCAGCAGTGAAATTATCGGCACAGATACGCAGTATTTT. It encodes CASSEIIGTDTQYF.

The chain is built from TRBV6-6 and TRBJ2-7; 7 bases map to TRBD1. The CDR3 runs to 14 residues. Unmatched junction bases numbered 7, after V lost 5 bases and J lost 3 bases. CDR1 MNHNY and CDR2 SVGAGI come from the germline V gene (reference sequence). In nucleotides, the CDR3 is TGTGCCAGCAGTATCAGACAGGGTGGCTACGAGCAGTACTTC. Translation: CASSIRQGGYEQYF.

The chain links TRBV12-3 or TRBV12-4 to TRBJ2-3; D call uncertain. The CDR3 is 13 amino acids. V gave up 4 bases and J gave up 5 bases, with 10 bases separating them. DNA of the CDR3: TGTGCCAGCAGTTCCCCTGCTAAAGATACGCAGTATTTT. It encodes CASSSPAKDTQYF.

The chain is built from TRBV6-2 or TRBV6-3 and TRBJ1-1; possible D gene TRBD1, 6 bases. V was shortened by 1 base and J by 4 bases, with 16 bases between the two germline ends. Germline V lookup: CDR1 MNHEY, CDR2 SVGEGT. The CDR3 runs to 16 residues. CDR3 residues: CASSYFQGYSRTEAFF. CDR3 nucleotides: TGTGCCAGCAGTTACTTCCAGGGGTATTCCCGCACTGAAGCTTTCTTT.

Here the CDR3 reads CASSYRRSSYNEQFF. The CDR3 DNA reads as TGTGCCAGCAGTTACAGGAGAAGCTCCTACAATGAGCAGTTCTTC. This chain uses TRBV6-5 with TRBJ2-1; D not resolved. CDR1 is MNHEY, CDR2 SVGAGI, per germline. The CDR3 runs 15 residues. Trimming removed 2 bases at V and 0 bases at J, with 8 bases between.